The 26 T cell receptor beta chains in this list originate from one sample, sequenced in a study of CD8 T cells in Susac syndrome. Reverse transcription used roughly 0.45 to 1 ug RNA and random hexamers. MiXCR, applied by TCRdb to the immunoSEQ multiplex PCR reads, yields one record per CDR3 protein. The sample has 160,000 or so distinct CDR3 sequences, 94% seen once. The sequencing sample was made of CD4+ T cells from PBMCs. The receptor set was obtained from a human donor with Susac syndrome.

The chain uses TRBV9 and TRBJ2-1; 7 positions agree with TRBD1. The CDR3 is 14 amino acids. Germline CDR1 reads SGDLS; CDR2 reads YYNGEE. With V trimmed by 3 bases and J by 9 bases, 9 bases remained unmatched. The CDR3 spells CASSARQGAGEQFF. CDR3 DNA: TGTGCCAGCAGCGCTCGACAGGGTGCCGGTGAGCAGTTCTTC.

The chain combines TRBV18 with TRBJ1-1; D is perhaps TRBD1 (6 bases). Germline-derived CDR1 and CDR2 are KGHSH and LQKENI. The CDR3 length is 12 residues. Trimming took 8 bases from V and 5 from J, leaving 12 bases between them. The CDR3 loop reads CASDNRETEAFF. In DNA form, the CDR3 reads TGTGCCAGCGACAACAGGGAAACTGAAGCTTTCTTT.

V usage is TRBV5-1 and J usage is TRBJ1-6, with D possibly being TRBD1 (6 bases). Germline V CDR1 and CDR2: SGHRS, YFSETQ. Trimming cost V 0 bases and J 7 bases, with 11 bases left between them. The CDR3 covers 15 residues. CDR3 amino acids: CASSLAVTGNSPLHF. CDR3 DNA: TGCGCCAGCAGCTTGGCCGTGACAGGCAATTCACCCCTCCACTTT.

This clonotype was detected only once. V is TRBV24-1 and J is TRBJ2-3; 16 positions agree with TRBD2. This CDR3 contains 19 residues. Trimming cost V 2 bases and J 7 bases; bases outside gene matches: 11. Germline V CDR1 and CDR2: KGHDR, SFDVKD. The CDR3, as DNA: TGTGCCACCAGTGATTCGACTCCGGGACTAGCGGGGGGGCAAAATACGCAGTATTTT. Translation gives CATSDSTPGLAGGQNTQYF.

The CDR3 is CASSGNWGAQDVDLHF. The CDR3 bases are TGCGCCAGCAGCGGGAATTGGGGGGCTCAAGATGTAGATCTCCACTTT. This sequence joins TRBV5-1 and TRBJ1-6; perhaps TRBD1 as D (6 bases). CDR1 and CDR2 from the germline V gene are SGHRS and YFSETQ. Trimming stripped 4 bases from V and 16 bases from J, with 27 bases between. The CDR3 is made up of 16 amino acids. Complete variable domain (other parts from reference TRBV5-1 and TRBJ1-6): KAGVTQTPRYLIKTRGQQVTLSCSPISGHRSVSWYQQTPGQGLQFLFEYFSETQRNKGNFPGRFSGRQFSNSRSEMNVSTLELGDSALYLCASSGNWGAQDVDLHFGNGTRLTVT.

CDR3 coding DNA: TGTGCCAGCAGCGCGGGACAGGCCCGGGGTAATGAGCAGTTCTTC. It translates to CASSAGQARGNEQFF. V and J are TRBV5-6 and TRBJ2-1; TRBD1 agrees at 8 bases. V was pared by 4 bases and J by 7 bases, with 10 bases of the junction left unmatched. Germline CDR1 and CDR2: SGHDT and YYEEEE. This CDR3 contains 15 residues.

The rearrangement joins TRBV2 to TRBJ1-2; 7 bases map to TRBD1. The CDR3 is 13 residues long. After removal of 4 bases from V and 3 bases from J, the junction contained 2 bases not matched to a gene. Per the germline V gene, CDR1 is SNHLY and CDR2 is FYNNEI. CDR3 loop: CASSGGTDYGYTF. The CDR3 coding sequence is TGTGCCAGCAGTGGGGGGACAGACTATGGCTACACCTTC.

The J gene is TRBJ1-5, the V gene TRBV6-2 or TRBV6-3; no definite D call. Trimming removed 5 bases at V and 0 bases at J, with 11 bases between. The germline V gene encodes CDR1 MNHEY and CDR2 SVGEGT. This CDR3 has 15 residues. CDR3 sequence (DNA): TGTGCCAGCAGTGGGAACAGTTATAGCAATCAGCCCCAGCATTTT. Residues: CASSGNSYSNQPQHF.

J is TRBJ1-2 and V is TRBV2; D ambiguous. Germline V gene data show CDR1 as SNHLY and CDR2 as FYNNEI. V was trimmed by 3 bases and J by 2 bases, leaving 4 bases between them. The CDR3 is 12 residues long. The chain's CDR3 is CASSDRNYGYTF. As DNA, the CDR3 is TGTGCCAGCAGTGATCGAAACTATGGCTACACCTTC.

The rearrangement uses TRBV14 and TRBJ2-5; 12 positions match TRBD2. CDR3 length equals 16 residues. V was clipped by 4 bases and J by 1 base; unmatched bases: 4. Germline V gives CDR1 SGHDN, CDR2 FVKESK. CDR3 coding DNA: TGTGCCAGCAGCCCAGGACTAGCGGGGCGCCAAGAGACCCAGTACTTC. This sequence encodes CASSPGLAGRQETQYF.

The rearrangement joins TRBV24-1 to TRBJ2-1, with TRBD2 matching 10 bases. The J segment lost 6 bases and the V segment lost 3 bases, leaving 4 bases of the junction unmatched. Germline CDR1 reads KGHDR; CDR2 reads SFDVKD. The CDR3 consists of 15 residues. CDR3: CATSDPRTSGNEQFF. The CDR3 nucleotides read TGTGCCACCAGTGATCCGCGGACTAGCGGCAATGAGCAGTTCTTC.

The J gene is TRBJ2-2, the V gene TRBV20-1; 7 nucleotides agree with TRBD1. The V segment lost 4 bases and the J segment 1 base; nucleotides outside the gene matches: 6. There are 15 residues in the CDR3. Germline assignment: CDR1 DFQATT and CDR2 SNEGSKA (reference sequence). The CDR3 nucleotides read TGCAGTGCTATAGGCACAGGGGTGAACACCGGGGAGCTGTTTTTT. It translates to CSAIGTGVNTGELFF.

The chain carries TRBV12-3 or TRBV12-4 and TRBJ2-3; weak D call: TRBD1 (5 bases). V was trimmed by 3 bases and J by 1 base, leaving 20 bases between them. This CDR3 has 18 residues. CDR3 sequence: CASSFEGWVEGGTDTQYF. The CDR3 DNA is TGTGCCAGCAGTTTCGAAGGTTGGGTAGAAGGGGGCACAGATACGCAGTATTTT.

The chain has TRBV25-1 and TRBJ1-2, with no clear D. The CDR3 spans 14 residues. Looked up from germline, CDR1 is MGHDK and CDR2 is SYGVNS. V shed 6 bases and J shed 4 bases, with 15 bases lying between them. CDR3 sequence (DNA): TGTGCCAGCAGGGCCCAGCCACCTACCTATGGCTACACCTTC. Residues: CASRAQPPTYGYTF.

The chain recombines TRBV9 with TRBJ2-3, with TRBD1 identical over 11 bases. The CDR3 loop spans 16 amino acids. V was clipped by 3 bases and J by 4 bases; unmatched bases: 7. Germline V gene data show CDR1 as SGDLS and CDR2 as YYNGEE. In nucleotides, the CDR3 is TGTGCCAGCAGCGCCCTCGGGACAGGGGGTCCAGATACGCAGTATTTT. Its translation: CASSALGTGGPDTQYF.

The chain joins TRBV12-3 or TRBV12-4 to TRBJ1-5, with 8 bases fitting TRBD1. This CDR3 is 17 amino acids long. V trimming: 5 bases; J trimming: 2 bases; junction bases outside the gene matches: 11. CDR3 sequence (DNA): TGTGCCAGCAGTCCACAAGACAGGGGACGTGGCAATCAGCCCCAGCATTTT. Its translation is CASSPQDRGRGNQPQHF.

The count of this clonotype is one. The rearrangement uses TRBV5-4 and TRBJ2-2; TRBD2 agrees at 9 bases. V shed 5 bases and J 6 bases; nucleotides not matched to a gene: 11. The CDR3 totals 16 residues. The germline V gene has CDR1 SGHNT and CDR2 YYREEE (reference sequence). The CDR3 protein is CASRLGGGAGAGELFF. The CDR3 DNA reads as TGTGCCAGCAGGCTTGGCGGGGGGGCCGGTGCCGGGGAGCTGTTTTTT.

The chain carries TRBV5-6 and TRBJ1-2, with TRBD1 matching 9 bases. Unmatched junction bases numbered 9, after V lost 4 bases and J lost 5 bases. The CDR3 length is 15 residues. Germline CDR1 SGHDT, CDR2 YYEEEE. The chain's CDR3 is CASSRPGTGMYGYTF. The CDR3 DNA reads as TGTGCCAGCAGCCGCCCAGGGACAGGGATGTATGGCTACACCTTC.

The chain is built from TRBV5-1 and TRBJ2-2, with D perhaps matching TRBD2 (5 bases). Trimming took 7 bases from V and 6 from J, leaving 16 bases between them. The CDR3 has 14 amino acids. Per germline, CDR1 SGHRS and CDR2 YFSETQ. In DNA, the CDR3 is TGCGCCAGCCGCGAGGGCACAACGGCCGGGGAGCTGTTTTTT. It specifies CASREGTTAGELFF.

CDR3 region: CASSPLTGDSYEQYF. The CDR3 DNA sequence: TGTGCCAGTAGTCCATTAACAGGGGACTCCTACGAGCAGTACTTC. This rearrangement joins TRBV19 to TRBJ2-7; 7 bases agree with TRBD1. Germline values: CDR1 LNHDA, CDR2 SQIVND (reference sequence). The V gene end was trimmed by 5 bases and the J gene end by 0 bases; junction bases not matched to a gene: 7. The CDR3 spans 15 residues.

The chain joins TRBV6-2 or TRBV6-3 to TRBJ2-7; D is ambiguous. Germline lookup yields CDR1 MNHEY and CDR2 SVGEGT. CDR3 length equals 13 residues. V lost 2 bases and J 0 bases, leaving 5 bases between the germline ends. Written as DNA, the CDR3 is TGTGCCAGCAGTTACGGAGTCTCCTACGAGCAGTACTTC. It encodes CASSYGVSYEQYF.

J is TRBJ1-6 and V is TRBV10-1; D gene uncertain. Trimming removed 8 bases at V and 11 bases at J, with 4 bases between. Germline V CDR1 and CDR2: WNHNN, SYGVQD (reference sequence). The CDR3 loop spans 9 amino acids. CDR3 sequence: CASFPPLHF. CDR3 DNA sequence: TGCGCCAGCTTCCCACCCCTCCACTTT.

The chain couples TRBV20-1 to TRBJ1-5; TRBD1 might be the D (5 bases). Germline V gene data show CDR1 as DFQATT and CDR2 as SNEGSKA (reference sequence). Trimming shortened V by 6 bases and J by 0 bases, and 9 bases separated the two germline ends. This CDR3 contains 13 residues. CDR3 protein: CSAGHYSNQPQHF. CDR3 coding DNA: TGCAGTGCCGGACATTATAGCAATCAGCCCCAGCATTTT.

Here the CDR3 reads CASPYCPNRGSQETQYF. CDR3 nucleotide sequence: TGTGCCAGCCCTTATTGCCCAAATAGAGGGTCCCAGGAGACCCAGTACTTC. V is TRBV12-3 or TRBV12-4 and J is TRBJ2-5; possible D gene TRBD2, 5 bases. Trimming removed 8 bases at V and 5 bases at J, with 27 bases between. The CDR3 runs 17 residues.

The chain joins TRBV6-2 or TRBV6-3 to TRBJ2-7, with D possibly matching TRBD1 (6 bases). V gave up 3 bases and J gave up 0 bases, with 12 bases separating them. The CDR3 is 15 amino acids. Germline values: CDR1 MNHEY, CDR2 SVGEGT. The CDR3 here is CASSYPTGLSYEQYF. The CDR3 nucleotides read TGTGCCAGCAGTTATCCGACAGGCCTCTCCTACGAGCAGTACTTC.

The rearrangement joins TRBV15 to TRBJ2-5; tentatively, D is TRBD2 (6 bases). CDR3 size: 13 residues. The germline V gene has CDR1 LNHNV and CDR2 YYDKDF (reference sequence). V dropped 5 bases and J dropped 5 bases, with 12 bases sitting between them. The CDR3 sequence is CATSLGGWETQYF. The CDR3 nucleotides read TGTGCCACCAGCCTGGGGGGTTGGGAGACCCAGTACTTC.